This T cell receptor beta chain was captured in a study of CD8+CD57+ T cells in acquired aplastic anemia. The CDR3 contains 13 residues. V shed 7 bases and J shed 5 bases, with 14 bases lying between them. Germline V lookup: CDR1 LNHDA, CDR2 SQIVND (reference sequence). The template used for profiling TCR beta VDJ and CDR3 was genomic DNA. TCRdb re-derived calls from the reads in MiXCR, one entry per CDR3 protein. The table lists 150,000 to 200,000 distinct CDR3 sequences, less than 60% of them singletons. Patients included in sequencing had previously demonstrated CD8+CD57+ cell expansion by flow cytometry. This clonotype was counted only a few times.

V and J are TRBV19 and TRBJ2-5; maybe TRBD2 (7 bases). The sequencing input was sorted CD4+, CD8+, or CD8+CD57+ T cells (not recorded which) from PBMCs. The receptor comes from a human donor with aplastic anemia. For the CDR3, the DNA is TGTGCCAGTAAGGGGGGGCATTATGAGACCCAGTACTTC. Translation: CASKGGHYETQYF.